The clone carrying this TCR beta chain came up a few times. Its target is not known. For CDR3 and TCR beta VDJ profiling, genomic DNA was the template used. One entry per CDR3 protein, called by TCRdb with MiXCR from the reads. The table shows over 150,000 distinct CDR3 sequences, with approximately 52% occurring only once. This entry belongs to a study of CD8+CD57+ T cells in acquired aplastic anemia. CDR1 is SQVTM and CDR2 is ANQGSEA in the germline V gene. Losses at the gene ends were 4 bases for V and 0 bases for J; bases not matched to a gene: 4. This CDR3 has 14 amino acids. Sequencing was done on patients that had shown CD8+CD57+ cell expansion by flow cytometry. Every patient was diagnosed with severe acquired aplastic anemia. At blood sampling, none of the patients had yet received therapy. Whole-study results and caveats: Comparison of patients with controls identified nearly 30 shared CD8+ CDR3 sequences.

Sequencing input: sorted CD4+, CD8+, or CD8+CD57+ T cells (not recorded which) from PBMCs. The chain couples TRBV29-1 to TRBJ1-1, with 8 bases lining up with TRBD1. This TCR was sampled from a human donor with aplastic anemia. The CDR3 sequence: CSVGRGQVNTEAFF. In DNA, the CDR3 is TGCAGCGTTGGTCGGGGACAGGTGAACACTGAAGCTTTCTTT.